One and the same sample provided the 7 T cell receptor beta chains below, sequenced in a study of cytomegalovirus exposure and HLA in healthy donors. It was with 60 Vbeta and 13 Jbeta primers that the PCR ran. Profiled with immunoSEQ multiplex PCR; TCRdb holds only in-frame clones, not every one. The sample shows under 250,000 clones, 75% to 85% of them seen only once. The source material was PBMCs. These receptors originate from a woman aged 55-69 years in good health and CMV-seropositive.

The chain uses TRBV28 and TRBJ1-1; perhaps TRBD1 as D (6 bases). Germline CDR1 reads MDHEN; CDR2 reads SYDVKM. The length of the CDR3 is 15 residues. V was shortened by 7 bases and J by 2 bases, with 17 bases between the two germline ends. Here the CDR3 reads CASTSWPRGNTEAFF. DNA for the CDR3: TGTGCCAGCACCAGTTGGCCCAGGGGCAACACTGAAGCTTTCTTT.

This clone has more than one count but fewer than ten. The chain has TRBV7-2 and TRBJ1-5, with 7 bases matching TRBD1. Looked up from germline, CDR1 is SGHTA and CDR2 is FQGNSA. CDR3 length equals 14 residues. J lost 1 base, V lost 7 bases, and 4 bases had no gene match. Here the CDR3 reads CASNRGTSNQPQHF. For the CDR3, the DNA is TGTGCCAGCAACAGGGGTACCAGCAATCAGCCCCAGCATTTT.

This rearrangement joins TRBV28 to TRBJ1-2; D perhaps matches TRBD1 (5 bases). Trimming took 4 bases from V and 3 from J, leaving 9 bases between them. CDR1 and CDR2 from the germline V gene are MDHEN and SYDVKM. The CDR3 is 13 residues long. This CDR3 is CASSSRQYYGYTF. DNA for the CDR3: TGTGCCAGCAGTTCTCGACAGTACTATGGCTACACCTTC.

This clone has a single count. This chain uses TRBV7-9 with TRBJ1-3; D unresolved. The CDR3 covers 14 residues. The V end lost 5 bases, the J end lost 0 bases, and 8 bases lay between the germline ends. Germline assignment: CDR1 SEHNR and CDR2 FQNEAQ (reference sequence). CDR3 region: CASSLVGSGNTIYF. CDR3 DNA: TGTGCCAGCAGCCTCGTCGGCTCTGGAAACACCATATATTTT.

J is TRBJ2-1 and V is TRBV9; 9 nucleotides match TRBD1. Losses at the gene ends were 4 bases for V and 8 bases for J; bases not matched to a gene: 10. Germline assignment: CDR1 SGDLS and CDR2 YYNGEE. The CDR3 is 15 amino acids. CDR3 nucleotide sequence: TGTGCCAGCAGCCCCACAGACAGGGGGATTGATGAGCAGTTCTTC. Translating it yields CASSPTDRGIDEQFF.

V usage is TRBV9 and J usage is TRBJ1-1; D is uncertain. The V end lost 0 bases, the J end lost 0 bases, and 6 bases lay between the germline ends. Germline-derived CDR1 and CDR2 are SGDLS and YYNGEE. CDR3 size: 14 residues. CDR3 bases: TGTGCCAGCAGCGTAGAGCTCGTGAACACTGAAGCTTTCTTT. Its translation is CASSVELVNTEAFF.

The chain couples TRBV27 to TRBJ2-3; D remains ambiguous. The CDR3 loop spans 11 amino acids. Per the germline V gene, CDR1 is MNHEY and CDR2 is SMNVEV (reference sequence). The V end lost 10 bases, the J end lost 2 bases, and 7 bases lay between the germline ends. CDR3 amino acids: CATMATDTQYF. The CDR3, as DNA: TGTGCCACCATGGCCACAGATACGCAGTATTTT.